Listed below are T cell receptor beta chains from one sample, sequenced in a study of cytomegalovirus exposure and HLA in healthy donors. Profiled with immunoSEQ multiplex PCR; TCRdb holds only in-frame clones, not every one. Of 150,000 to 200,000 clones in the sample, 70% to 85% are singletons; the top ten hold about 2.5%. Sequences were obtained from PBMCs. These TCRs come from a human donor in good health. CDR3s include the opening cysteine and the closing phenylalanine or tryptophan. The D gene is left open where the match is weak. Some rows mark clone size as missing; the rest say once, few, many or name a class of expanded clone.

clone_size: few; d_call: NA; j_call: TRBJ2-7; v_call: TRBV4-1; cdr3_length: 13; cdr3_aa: CASSQGAQYEQYF; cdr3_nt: TGCGCCAGCAGCCAAGGGGCACAATACGAGCAGTACTTC
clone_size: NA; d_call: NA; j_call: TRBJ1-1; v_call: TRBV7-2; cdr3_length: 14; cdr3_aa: CASSLDLAATEAFF; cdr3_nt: TGTGCCAGCAGCTTAGATCTGGCCGCCACTGAAGCTTTCTTT
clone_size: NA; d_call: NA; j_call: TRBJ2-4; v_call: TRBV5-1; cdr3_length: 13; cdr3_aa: CASSLDSMGIQYF; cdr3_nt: TGCGCCAGCAGCTTGGATAGCATGGGCATTCAGTACTTC
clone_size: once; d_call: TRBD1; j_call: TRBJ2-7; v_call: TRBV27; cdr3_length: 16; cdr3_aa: CASSSQGSGPSYEQYF; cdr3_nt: TGTGCCAGCAGTTCACAGGGGTCGGGGCCCTCCTACGAGCAGTACTTC
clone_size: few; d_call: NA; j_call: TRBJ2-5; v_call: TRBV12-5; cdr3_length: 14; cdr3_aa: CASGSGGGGETQYF; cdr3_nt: TGTGCTAGTGGTTCCGGGGGAGGAGGAGAGACCCAGTACTTC
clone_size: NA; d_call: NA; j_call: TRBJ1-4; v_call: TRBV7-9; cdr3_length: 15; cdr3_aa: CASSASSGVNEKLFF; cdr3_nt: TGTGCCAGCAGCGCGTCATCAGGCGTTAATGAAAAACTGTTTTTT
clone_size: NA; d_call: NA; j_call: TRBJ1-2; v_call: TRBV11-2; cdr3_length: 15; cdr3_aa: CASSVQGMANYGYTF; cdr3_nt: TGTGCCAGCAGTGTACAGGGCATGGCTAACTATGGCTACACCTTC
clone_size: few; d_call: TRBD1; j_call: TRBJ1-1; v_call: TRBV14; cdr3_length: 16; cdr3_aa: CASSHPRDRDFTEAFF; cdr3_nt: TGTGCCAGCAGCCATCCCCGGGACAGGGATTTTACTGAAGCTTTCTTT
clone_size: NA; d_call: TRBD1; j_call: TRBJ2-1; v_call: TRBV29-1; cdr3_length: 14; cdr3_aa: CSVETGGPPPKWFF; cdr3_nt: TGCAGCGTTGAGACAGGGGGACCTCCCCCCAAATGGTTCTTC
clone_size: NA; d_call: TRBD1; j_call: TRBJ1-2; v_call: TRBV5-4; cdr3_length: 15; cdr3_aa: CASSSFGTAYYGYTF; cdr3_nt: TGTGCCAGCAGTTCATTCGGGACAGCCTATTATGGCTACACCTTC
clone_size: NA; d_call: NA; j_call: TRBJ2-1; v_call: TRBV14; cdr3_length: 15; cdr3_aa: CASSHRDFSYNEQFF; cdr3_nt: TGTGCCAGCAGCCACAGGGATTTTAGCTACAATGAGCAGTTCTTC
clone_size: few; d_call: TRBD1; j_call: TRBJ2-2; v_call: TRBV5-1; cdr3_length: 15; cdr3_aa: CASSPGTGNTGELFF; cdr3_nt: TGCGCCAGCAGCCCAGGGACAGGAAACACCGGGGAGCTGTTTTTT
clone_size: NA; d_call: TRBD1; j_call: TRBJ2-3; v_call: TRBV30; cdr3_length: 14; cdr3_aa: CAWGTGGPTDTQYF; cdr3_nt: TGTGCCTGGGGGACAGGGGGTCCGACAGATACGCAGTATTTT
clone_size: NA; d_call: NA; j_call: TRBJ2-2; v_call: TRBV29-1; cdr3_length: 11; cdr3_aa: CSVEEGGKLFF; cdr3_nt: TGCAGCGTTGAGGAGGGCGGAAAGCTGTTTTTT
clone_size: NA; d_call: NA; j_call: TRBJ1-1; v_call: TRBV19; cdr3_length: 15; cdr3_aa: CASSEKGGMLTEAFF; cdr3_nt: TGTGCCAGTAGTGAGAAGGGAGGTATGCTGACTGAAGCTTTCTTT
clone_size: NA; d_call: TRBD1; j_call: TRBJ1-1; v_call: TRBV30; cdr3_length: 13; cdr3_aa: CAWRSGGYTEAFF; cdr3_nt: TGTGCCTGGAGGTCAGGGGGATACACTGAAGCTTTCTTT
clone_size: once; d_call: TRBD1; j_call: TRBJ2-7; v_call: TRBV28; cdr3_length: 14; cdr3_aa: CASRGQGSSYEQYF; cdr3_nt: TGTGCCAGCAGGGGACAGGGCTCATCGTACGAGCAGTACTTC
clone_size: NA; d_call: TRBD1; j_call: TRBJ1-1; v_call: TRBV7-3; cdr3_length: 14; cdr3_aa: CASSPDRGGTEAFF; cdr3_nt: TGTGCCAGCAGCCCCGACAGGGGGGGCACTGAAGCTTTCTTT
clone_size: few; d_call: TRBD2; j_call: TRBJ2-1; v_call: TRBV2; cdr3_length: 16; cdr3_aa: CASSGLTSGANNEQFF; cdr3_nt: TGTGCCAGCAGTGGTTTGACTAGCGGGGCAAACAATGAGCAGTTCTTC
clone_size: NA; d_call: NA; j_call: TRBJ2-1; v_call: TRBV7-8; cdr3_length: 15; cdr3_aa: CASSPAGAGNNEQFF; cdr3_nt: TGTGCCAGCAGCCCAGCTGGGGCTGGGAACAATGAGCAGTTCTTC
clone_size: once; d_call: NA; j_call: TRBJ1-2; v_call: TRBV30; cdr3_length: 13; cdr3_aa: CAWSSGDPYGYTF; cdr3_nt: TGTGCCTGGAGTTCAGGGGACCCCTATGGCTACACCTTC
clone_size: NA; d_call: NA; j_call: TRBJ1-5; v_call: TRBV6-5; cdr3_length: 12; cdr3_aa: CASRNRDQPQHF; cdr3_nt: TGTGCCAGCAGGAACAGGGACCAGCCCCAGCATTTT
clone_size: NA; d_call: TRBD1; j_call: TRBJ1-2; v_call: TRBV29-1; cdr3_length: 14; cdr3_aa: CSVRRGRGDYGYTF; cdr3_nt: TGCAGCGTCCGGCGGGGCAGGGGGGACTATGGCTACACCTTC
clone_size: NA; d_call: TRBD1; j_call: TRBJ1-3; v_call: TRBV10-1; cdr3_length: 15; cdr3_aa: CASSELTGSGNTIYF; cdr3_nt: TGCGCCAGCAGTGAGCTGACAGGGTCTGGAAACACCATATATTTT
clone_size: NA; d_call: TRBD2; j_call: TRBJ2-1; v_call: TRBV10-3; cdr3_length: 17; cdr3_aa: CAISESTSGGPYNEQFF; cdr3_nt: TGTGCCATCAGTGAGTCGACTAGCGGGGGCCCGTACAATGAGCAGTTCTTC
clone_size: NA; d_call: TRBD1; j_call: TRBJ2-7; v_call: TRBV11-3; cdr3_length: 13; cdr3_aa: CASSPDRNYEQYF; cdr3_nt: TGTGCCAGCAGCCCGGACAGGAACTACGAGCAGTACTTC
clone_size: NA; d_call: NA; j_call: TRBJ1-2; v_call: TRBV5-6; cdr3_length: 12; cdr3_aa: CASSLQGYGYTF; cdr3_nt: TGTGCCAGCAGCTTGCAGGGCTATGGCTACACCTTC
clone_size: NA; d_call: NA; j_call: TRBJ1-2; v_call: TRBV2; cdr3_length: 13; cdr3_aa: CASSLQVFYGYTF; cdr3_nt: TGTGCCAGCAGTCTTCAGGTATTCTATGGCTACACCTTC
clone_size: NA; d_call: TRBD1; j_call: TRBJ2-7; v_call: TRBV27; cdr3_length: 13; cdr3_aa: CASGDRGVYEQYF; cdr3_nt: TGTGCCAGCGGGGACAGGGGCGTATACGAGCAGTACTTC
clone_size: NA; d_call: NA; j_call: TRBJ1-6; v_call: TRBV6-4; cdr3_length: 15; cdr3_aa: CASSERAGSNSPLHF; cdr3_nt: TGTGCCAGCAGTGAGAGGGCTGGGTCGAATTCACCCCTCCACTTT
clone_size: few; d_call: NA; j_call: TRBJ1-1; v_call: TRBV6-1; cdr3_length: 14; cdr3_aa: CATVVAPSNTEAFF; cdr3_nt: TGTGCCACGGTTGTTGCCCCCTCTAACACTGAAGCTTTCTTT
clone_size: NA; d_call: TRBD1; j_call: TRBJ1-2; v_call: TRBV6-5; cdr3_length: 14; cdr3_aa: CASSYPGQGDGYTF; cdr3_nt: TGTGCCAGCAGTTATCCGGGACAGGGTGATGGCTACACCTTC
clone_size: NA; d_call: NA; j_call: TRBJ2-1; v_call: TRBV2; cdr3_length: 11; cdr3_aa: CASLSYNEQFF; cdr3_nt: TGTGCCAGCCTCTCCTACAATGAGCAGTTCTTC
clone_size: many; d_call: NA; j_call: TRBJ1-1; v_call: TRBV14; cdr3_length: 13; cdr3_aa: CASSQDRRGPRDF; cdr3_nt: TGTGCCAGCAGCCAAGATCGGCGGGGACCGCGAGACTTT
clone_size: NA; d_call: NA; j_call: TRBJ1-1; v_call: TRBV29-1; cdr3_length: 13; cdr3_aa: CSVTGNPNTEAFF; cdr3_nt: TGCAGCGTCACCGGGAACCCGAACACTGAAGCTTTCTTT
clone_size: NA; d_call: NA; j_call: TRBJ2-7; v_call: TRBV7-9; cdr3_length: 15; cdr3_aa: CASSGRMSGGIEQYF; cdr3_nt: TGTGCCAGCAGCGGGCGGATGAGCGGTGGTATCGAGCAGTACTTC
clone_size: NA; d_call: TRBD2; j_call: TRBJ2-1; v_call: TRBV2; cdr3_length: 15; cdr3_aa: CASSRLAGDHNEQFF; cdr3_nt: TGTGCCAGCAGCAGACTAGCGGGGGACCACAATGAGCAGTTCTTC
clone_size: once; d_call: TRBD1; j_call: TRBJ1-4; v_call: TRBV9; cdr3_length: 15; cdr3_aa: CASSKRQGAGEKLFF; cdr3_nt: TGTGCCAGCAGCAAACGACAGGGGGCTGGTGAAAAACTGTTTTTT
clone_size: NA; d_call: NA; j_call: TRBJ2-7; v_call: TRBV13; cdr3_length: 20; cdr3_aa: CASSPLRDILLRGTRYEQYF; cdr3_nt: TGTGCCAGCAGCCCTCTCCGGGACATTCTCCTCCGGGGCACACGTTACGAGCAGTACTTC
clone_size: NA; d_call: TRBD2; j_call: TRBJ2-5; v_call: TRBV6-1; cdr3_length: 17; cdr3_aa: CASSELLAGKYQETQYF; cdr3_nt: TGTGCCAGCAGTGAGTTGCTAGCGGGAAAGTACCAAGAGACCCAGTACTTC
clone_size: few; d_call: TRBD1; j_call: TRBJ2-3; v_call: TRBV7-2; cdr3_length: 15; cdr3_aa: CASSYEGQASDTQYF; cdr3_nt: TGTGCCAGCAGCTACGAGGGACAGGCATCAGATACGCAGTATTTT
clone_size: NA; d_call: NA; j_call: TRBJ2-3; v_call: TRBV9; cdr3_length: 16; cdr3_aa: CASSVGRGGGTDTQYF; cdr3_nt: TGTGCCAGCAGCGTCGGAAGAGGCGGGGGCACAGATACGCAGTATTTT
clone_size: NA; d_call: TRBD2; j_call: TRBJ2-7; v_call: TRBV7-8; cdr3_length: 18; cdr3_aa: CASSSPTRGRPASYEQYF; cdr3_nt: TGTGCCAGCAGTTCTCCTACGCGGGGGAGGCCAGCTTCCTACGAGCAGTACTTC
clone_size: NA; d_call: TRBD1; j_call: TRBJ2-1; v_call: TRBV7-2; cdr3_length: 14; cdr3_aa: CASSLGTGGNEQFF; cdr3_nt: TGTGCCAGCAGCCTCGGGACAGGTGGGAATGAGCAGTTCTTC
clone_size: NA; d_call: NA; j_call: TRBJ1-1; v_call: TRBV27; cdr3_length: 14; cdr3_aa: CASSSRGRNTEAFF; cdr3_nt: TGTGCCAGCAGTTCCAGGGGACGGAACACTGAAGCTTTCTTT
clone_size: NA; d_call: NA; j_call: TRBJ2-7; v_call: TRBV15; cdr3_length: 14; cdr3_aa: CATSRDLRTGQQYF; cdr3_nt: TGTGCCACCAGCAGAGATCTCCGTACGGGTCAACAGTACTTC
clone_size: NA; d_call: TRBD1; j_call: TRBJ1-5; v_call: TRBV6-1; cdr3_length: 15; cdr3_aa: CASNPGQGGLQPQHF; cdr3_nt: TGTGCCAGCAACCCCGGACAGGGGGGTTTGCAGCCCCAGCATTTT
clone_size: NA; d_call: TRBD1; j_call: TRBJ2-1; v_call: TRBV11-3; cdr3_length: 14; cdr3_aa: CASSSGTGSNEQFF; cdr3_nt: TGTGCCAGCAGCTCCGGGACAGGGAGTAATGAGCAGTTCTTC
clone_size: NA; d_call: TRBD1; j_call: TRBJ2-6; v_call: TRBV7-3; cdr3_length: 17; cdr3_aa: CASSYPGQGAGANVLTF; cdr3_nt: TGTGCCAGCAGCTATCCGGGACAGGGGGCTGGGGCCAACGTCCTGACTTTC
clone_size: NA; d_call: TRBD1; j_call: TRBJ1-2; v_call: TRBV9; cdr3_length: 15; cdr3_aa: CASSSRTGGNYGYTF; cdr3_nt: TGTGCCAGCAGCTCCAGGACAGGGGGCAACTATGGCTACACCTTC
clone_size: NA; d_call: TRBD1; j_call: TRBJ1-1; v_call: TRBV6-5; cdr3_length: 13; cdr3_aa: CASSFDRATEAFF; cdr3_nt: TGTGCCAGCAGTTTTGACAGGGCCACTGAAGCTTTCTTT
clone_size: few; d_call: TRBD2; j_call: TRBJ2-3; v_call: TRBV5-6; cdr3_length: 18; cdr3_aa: CASTWVTSGGISTDTQYF; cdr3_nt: TGTGCCAGCACCTGGGTGACTAGCGGGGGGATCAGCACAGATACGCAGTATTTT
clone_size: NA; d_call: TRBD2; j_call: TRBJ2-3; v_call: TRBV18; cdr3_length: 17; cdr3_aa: CASSRLQLAGATDTQYF; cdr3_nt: TGTGCCAGCTCACGCCTACAACTAGCGGGGGCCACAGATACGCAGTATTTT
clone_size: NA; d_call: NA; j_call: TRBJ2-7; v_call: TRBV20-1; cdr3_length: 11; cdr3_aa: CSVHQGNEQYF; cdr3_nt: TGCAGTGTTCATCAGGGAAACGAGCAGTACTTC